The rows below give T cell receptor beta chains drawn from one sample of a study of blood T cell repertoires in COVID-19. The table came from immunoSEQ multiplex PCR; TCRdb's copy has only in-frame clones and leaves some out. The sample lists around 70,000 clones; 70% to 90% were seen once. The sequenced sample was peripheral blood. These receptors were taken from a man aged 45 to 65 with acute or convalescent COVID-19. CDR3s include the opening cysteine and the closing phenylalanine or tryptophan. D genes are given only for firm matches. The size field is filled for only some rows; it gives once, few, many or a size class.

V gene	clone size	J gene	D gene	CDR3 protein	CDR3 DNA
TRBV12-3/TRBV12-4	once	TRBJ1-2	-	CASSRTSDYGYTF	TGTGCCAGCAGCCGGACATCGGACTATGGCTACACCTTC
TRBV5-1	-	TRBJ2-5	TRBD1	CASSLGQGETQYF	TGCGCCAGCAGCCTCGGACAGGGGGAGACCCAGTACTTC
TRBV11-3	-	TRBJ2-7	TRBD1	CASSLDGQGPPGPYF	TGTGCCAGCAGCTTAGACGGACAGGGTCCGCCCGGTCCGTACTTC
TRBV18	-	TRBJ1-5	TRBD1	CASSLRKTGGSQPQHF	TGTGCCAGCTCACTGAGGAAAACAGGGGGCTCTCAGCCCCAGCATTTT
TRBV4-2	-	TRBJ2-2	TRBD2	CASSHRESGTAGELFF	TGTGCCAGCAGCCACCGAGAGAGCGGGACCGCCGGGGAGCTGTTTTTT
TRBV5-1	-	TRBJ1-2	-	CASSPRSSEGANYGYTF	TGCGCCAGCAGCCCAAGGTCGTCCGAAGGAGCTAACTATGGCTACACCTTC
TRBV25-1	-	TRBJ1-1	TRBD1	CASSGQGRSEAFF	TGTGCCAGCAGTGGACAGGGGAGGTCTGAAGCTTTCTTT
TRBV27	-	TRBJ1-2	-	CASSFLGGANYGYTF	TGTGCCAGCAGTTTTTTAGGGGGAGCTAACTATGGCTACACCTTC
TRBV5-1	few	TRBJ2-7	-	CASSLLVSGSSYEQYF	TGCGCCAGCAGCTTGCTAGTTAGCGGAAGCTCCTACGAGCAGTACTTC
TRBV5-5	-	TRBJ1-2	-	CASSWSEQSYGYTF	TGTGCCAGCAGCTGGTCAGAACAGTCATATGGCTACACCTTC
TRBV25-1	-	TRBJ2-3	-	CASSESPIDTQYF	TGTGCCAGCAGTGAATCCCCCATAGATACGCAGTATTTT
TRBV18	few	TRBJ2-5	TRBD2	CASSPGISSAGGRETQYF	TGTGCCAGCTCACCAGGAATATCATCGGCGGGAGGGCGGGAGACCCAGTACTTC
TRBV25-1	few	TRBJ2-5	-	CASSARTKETQYF	TGTGCCAGCAGTGCCCGGACTAAAGAGACCCAGTACTTC
TRBV7-9	-	TRBJ1-4	-	CASSLVGAGNEKLFF	TGTGCCAGCAGCTTAGTAGGGGCTGGGAATGAAAAACTGTTTTTT
TRBV7-9	-	TRBJ1-3	-	CASSLGTVGNTIYF	TGTGCCAGCAGCTTAGGGACAGTCGGAAACACCATATATTTT
TRBV7-9	-	TRBJ1-6	-	CASSPIQLAKPLHF	TGTGCCAGCAGTCCTATACAGTTGGCGAAACCCCTCCACTTT
TRBV4-1	once	TRBJ2-6	TRBD2	CASSQTSRSSGANVLTF	TGCGCCAGCAGCCAGACTAGCAGAAGCTCTGGGGCCAACGTCCTGACTTTC
TRBV9	-	TRBJ2-1	-	CASSVGGGVYNEQFF	TGTGCCAGCAGCGTAGGAGGGGGGGTCTACAATGAGCAGTTCTTC
TRBV20-1	-	TRBJ2-3	-	CSAKKGPQYF	TGCAGTGCCAAGAAGGGGCCGCAGTATTTT
TRBV20-1	-	TRBJ2-5	-	CSASGWRSQETQYF	TGCAGTGCTAGTGGATGGAGGAGCCAAGAGACCCAGTACTTC
TRBV5-1	-	TRBJ2-3	-	CASSFAEDTQYF	TGCGCCAGCAGCTTCGCTGAGGATACGCAGTATTTT
TRBV19	-	TRBJ1-4	-	CASSIGGVRGEKLFF	TGTGCCAGTAGTATCGGCGGGGTTCGGGGAGAAAAACTGTTTTTT
TRBV9	-	TRBJ1-4	-	CASSVVRSGHTNEKLFF	TGTGCCAGCAGCGTAGTACGGTCGGGACATACTAATGAAAAACTGTTTTTT
TRBV18	-	TRBJ2-7	-	CASSTGLVSYEQYF	TGTGCCAGCTCAACCGGACTGGTCTCCTACGAGCAGTACTTC
TRBV10-3	once	TRBJ1-6	-	CAISPVGGMNSPLHF	TGTGCCATCAGCCCTGTTGGAGGTATGAATTCACCCCTCCACTTT
TRBV30	-	TRBJ2-3	TRBD1	CAQRNRGTDTQYF	TGTGCCCAACGAAACAGGGGTACAGATACGCAGTATTTT
TRBV6-5	-	TRBJ1-1	-	CASDLQSAEAFF	TGTGCCAGCGACCTGCAGAGCGCTGAAGCTTTCTTT
TRBV24-1	-	TRBJ2-1	TRBD2	CATRSGRAVRYNEQFF	TGTGCCACCAGAAGCGGGAGGGCAGTTCGCTACAATGAGCAGTTCTTC
TRBV10-3	few	TRBJ1-1	-	CAIQEQANTEAFF	TGTGCCATTCAGGAACAGGCGAACACTGAAGCTTTCTTT
TRBV5-1	-	TRBJ2-2	-	CASSFSGPRTGELFF	TGCGCCAGCAGCTTTAGCGGACCTAGGACCGGGGAGCTGTTTTTT
TRBV6-6	-	TRBJ1-1	TRBD1	CASINQGGGWTEAFF	TGTGCCAGCATTAACCAAGGGGGCGGCTGGACTGAAGCTTTCTTT